A selection of T cell receptor beta chains follows, all from one sample in a study of T cell responses to AZD1222 COVID-19 vaccine. The data were produced by immunoSEQ multiplex PCR, yet TCRdb's version contains in-frame clones alone and is incomplete. The table records 100,000 to 150,000 clones, around 85% of them present only once. The material was peripheral blood, obtained 28 days after the second AZD1222 dose. The receptor source for this set is an adult who received the AZD1222 COVID-19 vaccine. The CDR3 runs from the conserved cysteine through the conserved F or W. A D gene is named only where the DNA matches it firmly. The size entry is marked missing in some rows and otherwise reads once, few, many or a size class.

D gene: TRBD1
clone size: once
V gene: TRBV27
J gene: TRBJ1-6
CDR3 protein: CASSPLGQNYNSPLHF
CDR3 DNA: TGTGCCAGCAGTCCGCTGGGACAGAACTATAATTCACCCCTCCACTTT

D gene: TRBD1
clone size: .
V gene: TRBV3-1/TRBV3-2
J gene: TRBJ1-1
CDR3 protein: CASSPRGTENTEAFF
CDR3 DNA: TGTGCCAGCAGCCCGCGGGGGACAGAGAACACTGAAGCTTTCTTT

D gene: TRBD2
clone size: .
V gene: TRBV3-1/TRBV3-2
J gene: TRBJ2-1
CDR3 protein: CASSQATSAKNSYNEQFF
CDR3 DNA: TGTGCCAGCAGCCAGGCTACTAGCGCAAAAAACTCCTACAATGAGCAGTTCTTC

D gene: .
clone size: .
V gene: TRBV9
J gene: TRBJ1-4
CDR3 protein: CASGDEKLFF
CDR3 DNA: TGTGCCAGCGGAGATGAAAAACTGTTTTTT

D gene: .
clone size: .
V gene: TRBV9
J gene: TRBJ1-2
CDR3 protein: CASSVATPPLGYTF
CDR3 DNA: TGTGCCAGCAGCGTAGCTACCCCTCCACTTGGCTACACCTTC

D gene: TRBD2
clone size: .
V gene: TRBV24-1
J gene: TRBJ2-1
CDR3 protein: CATSDSGLAGGGDNEQFF
CDR3 DNA: TGTGCCACCAGTGACTCGGGACTAGCGGGGGGTGGCGACAATGAGCAGTTCTTC

D gene: TRBD1
clone size: .
V gene: TRBV7-8
J gene: TRBJ1-3
CDR3 protein: CASSLGGAGQGAGNTIYF
CDR3 DNA: TGTGCCAGCAGCTTAGGGGGGGCGGGACAGGGTGCTGGAAACACCATATATTTT

D gene: .
clone size: .
V gene: TRBV28
J gene: TRBJ1-5
CDR3 protein: CASSGGEGQPQHF
CDR3 DNA: TGTGCCAGTAGTGGTGGGGAGGGTCAGCCCCAGCATTTT

D gene: .
clone size: .
V gene: TRBV6-2/TRBV6-3
J gene: TRBJ2-7
CDR3 protein: CASSYGLGNPYEQYF
CDR3 DNA: TGTGCCAGCAGTTACGGACTGGGTAACCCCTACGAGCAGTACTTC

D gene: .
clone size: .
V gene: TRBV12-5
J gene: TRBJ2-5
CDR3 protein: CASGFGGQYQETQYF
CDR3 DNA: TGTGCTAGTGGTTTCGGGGGGCAGTACCAAGAGACCCAGTACTTC

D gene: .
clone size: .
V gene: TRBV7-2
J gene: TRBJ1-4
CDR3 protein: CASSLGWGEKLFF
CDR3 DNA: TGTGCCAGCAGCTTAGGATGGGGTGAAAAACTGTTTTTT

D gene: TRBD1
clone size: .
V gene: TRBV10-3
J gene: TRBJ1-5
CDR3 protein: CAISERATGGAQPQHF
CDR3 DNA: TGTGCCATCAGTGAGAGAGCGACAGGGGGCGCACAGCCCCAGCATTTT

D gene: .
clone size: .
V gene: TRBV7-2
J gene: TRBJ1-3
CDR3 protein: CASSSQTALSGNTIYF
CDR3 DNA: TGTGCCAGCAGCTCCCAAACAGCTCTCTCTGGAAACACCATATATTTT

D gene: .
clone size: .
V gene: TRBV13
J gene: TRBJ1-3
CDR3 protein: CASRRLGEGSGNTIYF
CDR3 DNA: TGTGCCAGCAGACGGTTAGGTGAGGGCTCTGGAAACACCATATATTTT

D gene: .
clone size: .
V gene: TRBV9
J gene: TRBJ1-3
CDR3 protein: CASSVDRDSGNTIYF
CDR3 DNA: TGTGCCAGCAGCGTAGACCGGGACTCTGGAAACACCATATATTTT

D gene: TRBD2
clone size: .
V gene: TRBV3-1/TRBV3-2
J gene: TRBJ2-4
CDR3 protein: CASSLGTSGGSAKNIQYF
CDR3 DNA: TGTGCCAGCAGCTTAGGGACTAGCGGGGGGTCCGCCAAAAACATTCAGTACTTC

D gene: TRBD1
clone size: .
V gene: TRBV28
J gene: TRBJ1-4
CDR3 protein: CASGRDRNNEKLFF
CDR3 DNA: TGTGCCAGCGGCCGGGACAGGAATAATGAAAAACTGTTTTTT

D gene: TRBD1
clone size: .
V gene: TRBV2
J gene: TRBJ1-1
CDR3 protein: CASSPGPVGTGGTEAFF
CDR3 DNA: TGTGCCAGCAGTCCGGGTCCGGTAGGGACAGGGGGGACTGAAGCTTTCTTT

D gene: TRBD1
clone size: .
V gene: TRBV6-5
J gene: TRBJ1-5
CDR3 protein: CASRSGQDGNQPQHF
CDR3 DNA: TGTGCCAGCAGATCGGGACAGGATGGCAATCAGCCCCAGCATTTT

D gene: TRBD1
clone size: .
V gene: TRBV6-5
J gene: TRBJ1-2
CDR3 protein: CASSYGTGGYGYTF
CDR3 DNA: TGTGCCAGCAGTTACGGGACAGGGGGCTATGGCTACACCTTC

D gene: .
clone size: .
V gene: TRBV28
J gene: TRBJ2-7
CDR3 protein: CASRYGSSYEQYF
CDR3 DNA: TGTGCCAGCAGATACGGGAGCTCCTACGAGCAGTACTTC

D gene: .
clone size: .
V gene: TRBV19
J gene: TRBJ2-5
CDR3 protein: CASSVNLGGGQETQYF
CDR3 DNA: TGTGCCAGTAGTGTTAATCTAGGGGGAGGCCAAGAGACCCAGTACTTC

D gene: TRBD1
clone size: few
V gene: TRBV10-3
J gene: TRBJ1-5
CDR3 protein: CAISGQGGNQPQHF
CDR3 DNA: TGTGCCATCAGTGGACAGGGCGGCAATCAGCCCCAGCATTTT

D gene: TRBD2
clone size: .
V gene: TRBV24-1
J gene: TRBJ2-3
CDR3 protein: CATSDLGGGDTDTQYF
CDR3 DNA: TGTGCCACCAGTGATTTGGGCGGGGGAGACACAGATACGCAGTATTTT

D gene: .
clone size: .
V gene: TRBV5-1
J gene: TRBJ1-6
CDR3 protein: CASSLEGGSNSPLHF
CDR3 DNA: TGCGCCAGCAGCTTGGAGGGGGGGAGTAATTCACCCCTCCACTTT

D gene: TRBD2
clone size: .
V gene: TRBV6-4
J gene: TRBJ2-3
CDR3 protein: CASSGGGISTDTQYF
CDR3 DNA: TGTGCCAGCAGTGGGGGGGGGATTAGCACAGATACGCAGTATTTT

D gene: .
clone size: .
V gene: TRBV15
J gene: TRBJ1-5
CDR3 protein: CATSREADDQPQHF
CDR3 DNA: TGTGCCACCAGCAGAGAGGCGGATGATCAGCCCCAGCATTTT

D gene: .
clone size: .
V gene: TRBV28
J gene: TRBJ1-1
CDR3 protein: CASSLQGRSAEAFF
CDR3 DNA: TGTGCCAGCAGTTTACAGGGGAGGTCTGCTGAAGCTTTCTTT

D gene: .
clone size: .
V gene: TRBV11-2
J gene: TRBJ2-3
CDR3 protein: CASSLDPGSTDTQYF
CDR3 DNA: TGTGCCAGCAGCTTAGATCCGGGGAGCACAGATACGCAGTATTTT

D gene: .
clone size: .
V gene: TRBV10-1
J gene: TRBJ2-3
CDR3 protein: CASSDRSTDTQYF
CDR3 DNA: TGCGCCAGCAGTGATCGTAGTACAGATACGCAGTATTTT

D gene: .
clone size: .
V gene: TRBV19
J gene: TRBJ2-7
CDR3 protein: CASSGRGVPYEQYF
CDR3 DNA: TGTGCCAGTAGTGGGAGGGGGGTCCCCTACGAGCAGTACTTC

D gene: TRBD1
clone size: .
V gene: TRBV6-6
J gene: TRBJ1-6
CDR3 protein: CASSYATGVPNSPLHF
CDR3 DNA: TGTGCCAGCAGTTACGCAACAGGGGTACCTAATTCACCCCTCCACTTT

D gene: .
clone size: .
V gene: TRBV5-1
J gene: TRBJ2-3
CDR3 protein: CASSLGGRPDTDTQYF
CDR3 DNA: TGCGCCAGCAGCTTGGGAGGGCGCCCGGACACAGATACGCAGTATTTT

D gene: .
clone size: .
V gene: TRBV4-3
J gene: TRBJ2-7
CDR3 protein: CASSQVWAGTYEQYF
CDR3 DNA: TGCGCCAGCAGCCAAGTCTGGGCAGGAACTTACGAGCAGTACTTC

D gene: .
clone size: .
V gene: TRBV4-2
J gene: TRBJ2-5
CDR3 protein: CASSQDSLSQETQYF
CDR3 DNA: TGTGCCAGCAGCCAAGATAGTTTGTCCCAAGAGACCCAGTACTTC

D gene: .
clone size: once
V gene: TRBV3-1/TRBV3-2
J gene: TRBJ2-3
CDR3 protein: CASSQADSYTDTQYF
CDR3 DNA: TGTGCCAGCAGCCAAGCTGACTCTTACACAGATACGCAGTATTTT

D gene: .
clone size: .
V gene: TRBV12-3/TRBV12-4
J gene: TRBJ2-5
CDR3 protein: CASSDRGFETQYF
CDR3 DNA: TGTGCCAGCAGCGACCGGGGTTTTGAGACCCAGTACTTC

D gene: .
clone size: .
V gene: TRBV4-1
J gene: TRBJ1-1
CDR3 protein: CASSQVPGRGNTEAFF
CDR3 DNA: TGCGCCAGCAGCCAAGTTCCCGGGCGGGGTAACACTGAAGCTTTCTTT

D gene: .
clone size: .
V gene: TRBV2
J gene: TRBJ1-1
CDR3 protein: CASSGTASLLEAFF
CDR3 DNA: TGTGCCAGCAGTGGGACAGCCAGCCTACTTGAAGCTTTCTTT

D gene: .
clone size: few
V gene: TRBV5-6
J gene: TRBJ2-7
CDR3 protein: CASSPKDGHLYEQYF
CDR3 DNA: TGTGCCAGCAGCCCGAAAGACGGCCATCTCTACGAGCAGTACTTC

D gene: .
clone size: .
V gene: TRBV30
J gene: TRBJ2-1
CDR3 protein: CAWSVNRGATRGEQFF
CDR3 DNA: TGTGCCTGGAGTGTAAATCGCGGGGCAACTCGGGGTGAGCAGTTCTTC